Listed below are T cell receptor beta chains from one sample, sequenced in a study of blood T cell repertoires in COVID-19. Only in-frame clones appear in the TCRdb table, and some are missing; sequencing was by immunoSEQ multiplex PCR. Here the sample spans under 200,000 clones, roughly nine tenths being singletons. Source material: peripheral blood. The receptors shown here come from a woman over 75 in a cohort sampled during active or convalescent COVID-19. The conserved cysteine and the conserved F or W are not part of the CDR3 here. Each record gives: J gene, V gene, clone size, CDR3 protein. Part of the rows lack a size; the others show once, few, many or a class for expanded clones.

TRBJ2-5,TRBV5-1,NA,ASSLGAFQETQY
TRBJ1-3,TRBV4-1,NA,ASSQRERRTGTSGNTIY
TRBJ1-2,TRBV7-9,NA,ASSPGQPYGYT
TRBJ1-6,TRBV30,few,AWNGQGADPYNSPLH
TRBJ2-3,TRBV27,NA,ASYPHGTGGASTDTQY
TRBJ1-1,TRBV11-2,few,ASSLDRTDTEAF
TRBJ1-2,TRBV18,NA,ASSPPGGSVRRYT
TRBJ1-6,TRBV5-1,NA,ASSLGEWTGLSSYNSPLH
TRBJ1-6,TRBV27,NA,ASSLGHNNSPLH
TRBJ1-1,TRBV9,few,ASSVSGGAPEAF
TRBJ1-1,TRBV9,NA,ASSPRTGGNTEAF
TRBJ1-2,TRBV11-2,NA,ASSTRGAAGYT
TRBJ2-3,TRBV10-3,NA,AIKGGRGSNTQY
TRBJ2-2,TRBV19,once,ASSASGRVYGELF
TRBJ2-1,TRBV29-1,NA,SVEGGQSSYNEQF
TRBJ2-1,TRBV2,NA,ASSERSGGVQF
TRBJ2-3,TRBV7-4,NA,ASSLGRGPDTQY
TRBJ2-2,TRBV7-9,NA,ASSSRQGNTGELF
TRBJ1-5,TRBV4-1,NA,ASSQGSGGLNQPQH
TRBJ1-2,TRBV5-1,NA,ASSRQEYYGYT
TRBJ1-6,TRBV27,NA,ASLGLGSTSPLH
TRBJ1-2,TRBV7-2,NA,ASSAGTGGYGYT
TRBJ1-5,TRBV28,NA,ASSALDQRAQH
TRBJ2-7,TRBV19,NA,ASSIDRDIYEQY
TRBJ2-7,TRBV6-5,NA,ASRPRTGPSWEQY
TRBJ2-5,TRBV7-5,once,ARSPLIAEPSETQY
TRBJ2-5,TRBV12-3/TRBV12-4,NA,ASSFARGETQY
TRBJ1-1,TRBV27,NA,ASGFRENTEAF
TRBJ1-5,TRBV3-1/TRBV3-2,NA,ASSQPDQPQH
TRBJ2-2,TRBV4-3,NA,ASSQNDGVTGELF
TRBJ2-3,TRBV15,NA,ATSRGMGDSFTDTQY
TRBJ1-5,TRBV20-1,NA,SASITGNSNQPQH
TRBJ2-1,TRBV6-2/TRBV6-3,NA,ASSRGSFDYNEQF
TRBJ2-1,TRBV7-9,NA,AGEQGLEQF
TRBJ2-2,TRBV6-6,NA,ASNGQTGELF
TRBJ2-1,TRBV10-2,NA,ASMSGGVYNEQF
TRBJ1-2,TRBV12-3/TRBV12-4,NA,ASSLGQGSGYT
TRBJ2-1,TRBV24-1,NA,ATSGEDTRRGSYNEQF
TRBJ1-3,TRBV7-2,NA,ASSYSRGLTGNTIY
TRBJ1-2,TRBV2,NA,ARSRTGRYGYT
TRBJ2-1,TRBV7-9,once,ASSFLRSGTSYNEQF
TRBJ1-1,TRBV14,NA,ASSQVSGEERAF
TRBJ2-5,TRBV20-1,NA,SASTVEETQY
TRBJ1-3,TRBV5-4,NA,ASSPGQGSGNTIY
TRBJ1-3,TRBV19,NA,ASSIPGSSGNTIY
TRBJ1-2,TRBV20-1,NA,SAGSYGYT
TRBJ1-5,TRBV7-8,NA,ASSFDRGTQPQH
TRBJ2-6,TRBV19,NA,ASGGVSGANVLT